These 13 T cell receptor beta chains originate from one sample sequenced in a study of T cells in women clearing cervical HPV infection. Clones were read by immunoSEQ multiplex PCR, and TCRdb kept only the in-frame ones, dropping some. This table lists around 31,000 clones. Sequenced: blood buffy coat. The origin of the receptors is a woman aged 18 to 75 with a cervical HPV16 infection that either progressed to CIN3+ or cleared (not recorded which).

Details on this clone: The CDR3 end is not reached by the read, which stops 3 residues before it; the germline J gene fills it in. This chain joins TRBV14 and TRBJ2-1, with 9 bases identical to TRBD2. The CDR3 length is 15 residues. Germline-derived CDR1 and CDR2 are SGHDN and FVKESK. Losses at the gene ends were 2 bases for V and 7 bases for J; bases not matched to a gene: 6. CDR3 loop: CASSQKAGGRNEQFF. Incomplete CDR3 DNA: TGTGCCAGCAGCCAAAAAGCGGGAGGTCGGAATGAG. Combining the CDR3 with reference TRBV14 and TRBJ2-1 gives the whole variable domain EAGVTQFPSHSVIEKGQTVTLRCDPISGHDNLYWYRRVMGKEIKFLLHFVKESKQDESGMPNNRFLAERTGGTYSTLKVQPAELEDSGVYFCASSQKAGGRNEQFFGPGTRLTVL.

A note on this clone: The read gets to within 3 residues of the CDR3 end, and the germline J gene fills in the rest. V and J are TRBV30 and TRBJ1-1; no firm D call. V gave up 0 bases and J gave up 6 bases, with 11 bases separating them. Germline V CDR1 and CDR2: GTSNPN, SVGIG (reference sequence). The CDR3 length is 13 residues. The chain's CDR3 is CAWSVREGAEAFF. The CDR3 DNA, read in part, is TGTGCCTGGAGTGTACGTGAGGGCGCTGAA.

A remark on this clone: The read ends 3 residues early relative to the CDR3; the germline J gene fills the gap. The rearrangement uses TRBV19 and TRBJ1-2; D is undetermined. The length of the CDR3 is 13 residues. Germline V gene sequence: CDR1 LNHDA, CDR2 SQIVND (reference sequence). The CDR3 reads CASSIYSVNDYTF. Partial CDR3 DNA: TGTGCCAGTAGTATATATTCGGTGAATGAC. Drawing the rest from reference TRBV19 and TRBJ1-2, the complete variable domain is DGGITQSPKYLFRKEGQNVTLSCEQNLNHDAMYWYRQDPGQGLRLIYYSQIVNDFQKGDIAEGYSVSREKKESFPLTVTSAQKNPTAFYLCASSIYSVNDYTFGSGTRLTVV.

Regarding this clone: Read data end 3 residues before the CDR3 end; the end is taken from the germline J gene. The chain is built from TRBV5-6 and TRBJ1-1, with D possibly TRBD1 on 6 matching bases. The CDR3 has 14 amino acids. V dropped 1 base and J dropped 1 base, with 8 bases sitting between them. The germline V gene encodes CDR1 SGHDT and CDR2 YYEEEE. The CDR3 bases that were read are TGTGCCAGCAGCTTGACAGGGCCGAACACTGAA. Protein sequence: CASSLTGPNTE. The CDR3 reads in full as CASSLTGPNTEAFF.

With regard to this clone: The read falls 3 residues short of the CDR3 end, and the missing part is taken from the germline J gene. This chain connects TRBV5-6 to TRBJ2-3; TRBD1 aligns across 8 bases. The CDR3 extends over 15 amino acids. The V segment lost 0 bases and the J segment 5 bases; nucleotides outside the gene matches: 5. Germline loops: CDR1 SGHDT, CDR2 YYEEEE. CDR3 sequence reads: CASSLDRGLRDTQYF. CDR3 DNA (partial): TGTGCCAGCAGCTTGGACAGGGGGTTACGAGATACG.

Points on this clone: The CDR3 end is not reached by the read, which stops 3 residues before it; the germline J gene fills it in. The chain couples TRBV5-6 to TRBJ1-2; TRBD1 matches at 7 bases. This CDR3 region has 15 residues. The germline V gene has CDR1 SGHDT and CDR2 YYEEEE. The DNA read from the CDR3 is TGTGCCAGCAGCGTGACAGGGATCAGCTCCTACGAC. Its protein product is CASSVTGISSYD. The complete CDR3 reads CASSVTGISSYDYTF.

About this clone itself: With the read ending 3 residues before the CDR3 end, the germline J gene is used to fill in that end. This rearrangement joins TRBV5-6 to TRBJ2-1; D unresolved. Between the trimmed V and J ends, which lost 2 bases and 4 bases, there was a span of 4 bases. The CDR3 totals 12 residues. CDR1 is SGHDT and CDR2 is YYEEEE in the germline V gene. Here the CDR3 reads CASSFLYNEQFF. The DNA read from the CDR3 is TGTGCCAGCAGCTTTCTGTACAATGAG.

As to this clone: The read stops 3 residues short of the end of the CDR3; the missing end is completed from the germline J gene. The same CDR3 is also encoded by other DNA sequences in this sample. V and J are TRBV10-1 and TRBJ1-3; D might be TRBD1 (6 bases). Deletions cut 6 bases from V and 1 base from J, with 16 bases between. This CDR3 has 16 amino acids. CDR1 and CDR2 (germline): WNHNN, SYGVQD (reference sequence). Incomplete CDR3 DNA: TGCGCCAGCAGCACAGGGATTCTCGGGTCTGGAAACACC. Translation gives CASSTGILGSGNT. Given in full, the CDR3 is CASSTGILGSGNTIYF.

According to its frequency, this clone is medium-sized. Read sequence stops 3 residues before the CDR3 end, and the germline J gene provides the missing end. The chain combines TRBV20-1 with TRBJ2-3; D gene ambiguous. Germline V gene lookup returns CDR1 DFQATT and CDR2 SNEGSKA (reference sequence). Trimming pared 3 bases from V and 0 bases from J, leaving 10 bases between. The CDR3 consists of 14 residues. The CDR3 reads CSARPLGSTDTQYF. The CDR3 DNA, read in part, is TGCAGTGCTAGGCCTCTCGGGAGCACAGATACG.

The CDR3 protein is CASSVDRADAEAFF. The CDR3 bases that were read are TGTGCCAGCAGTGTTGACAGGGCGGACGCTGAA. The chain uses TRBV6-1 and TRBJ1-1; 7 positions match TRBD1. The missing CDR3 end, 3 residues past where the read stops, is filled in from the germline J gene. The CDR3 has 14 residues. The V and J ends lost 4 bases and 6 bases, in that order; junction bases with no gene match: 8. Germline V CDR1 and CDR2: MNHNS, SASEGT.

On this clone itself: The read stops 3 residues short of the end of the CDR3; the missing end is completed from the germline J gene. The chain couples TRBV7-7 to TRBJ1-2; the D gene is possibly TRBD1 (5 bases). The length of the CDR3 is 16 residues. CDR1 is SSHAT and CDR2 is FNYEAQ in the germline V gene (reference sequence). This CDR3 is CASSPGMDSRGNTYTF. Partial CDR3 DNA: TGTGCCAGCAGCCCGGGGATGGACTCCCGGGGGAATACC.

The sequenced CDR3 bases are TGTGCCTACACGCGGGGCGCAGATACC. This codes for CAYTRGADT. The CDR3 reads in full as CAYTRGADTYTF. The chain has TRBV30 and TRBJ1-2; maybe TRBD1 (5 bases). The CDR3 end lies 3 residues beyond the end of the read and is filled in from the germline J gene. Looked up from germline, CDR1 is GTSNPN and CDR2 is SVGIG (reference sequence). The CDR3 consists of 12 residues.

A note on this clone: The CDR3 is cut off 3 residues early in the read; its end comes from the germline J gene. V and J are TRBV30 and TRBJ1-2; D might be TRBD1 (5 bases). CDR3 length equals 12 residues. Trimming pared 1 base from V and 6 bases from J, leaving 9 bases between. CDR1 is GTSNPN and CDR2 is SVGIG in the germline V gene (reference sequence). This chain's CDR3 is CAWSERGDGYTF. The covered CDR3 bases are TGTGCCTGGAGTGAGAGGGGCGATGGC.